These 11 T cell receptor beta chains share one sample of origin, sequenced in a study of beta chain features in type 1 diabetes. Findings and caveats of the study: Shorter TCRB CDR3s, moderately but significantly so, marked every one of the four CD4+ subsets in Type 1 diabetes patients.

Every bit of the isolated RNA underwent reverse transcription, so sequencing read expressed TCRB transcripts. Generated by immunoSEQ multiplex PCR, the TCRdb table keeps only in-frame clones and is missing some. The repertoire holds 600,000 or so clones, with 9.5% to 15% as singletons. Their specific antigens are unknown. The sample was naive CD4+ T cells from blood. The source is a man aged 25-40 years with type 1 diabetes.

J is TRBJ1-3 and V is TRBV7-6; D unclear. The CDR3 consists of 17 residues. Germline CDR1 and CDR2: SGHVS and FNYEAQ. Trimming removed 0 bases from V and 0 bases from J, with 12 bases in between. The CDR3 coding sequence is TGTGCCAGCAGCTTAGCCCAGACGGGGAGCTCTGGAAACACCATATATTTT. Amino acids: CASSLAQTGSSGNTIYF. Looking up the rest from reference TRBV7-6 and TRBJ1-3 gives the full variable domain: GAGVSQSPRYKVTKRGQDVALRCDPISGHVSLYWYRQALGQGPEFLTYFNYEAQQDKSGLPNDRFSAERPEGSISTLTIQRTEQRDSAMYRCASSLAQTGSSGNTIYFGEGSWLTVV.

This clone was picked up a small number of times. The J gene is TRBJ2-3, the V gene TRBV25-1; unclear D gene. CDR3 length: 12 amino acids. V was shortened by 8 bases and J by 2 bases, with 8 bases between the two germline ends. In germline, CDR1 is MGHDK, CDR2 SYGVNS. The CDR3 reads CASGASTDTQYF. The CDR3, as DNA: TGTGCCAGCGGTGCTTCCACAGATACGCAGTATTTT.

The CDR3 reads CASSRNTGELFF. The CDR3, as DNA: TGTGCCAGCAGCCGGAACACCGGGGAGCTGTTTTTT. The chain uses TRBV7-3 and TRBJ2-2; the D is unclear. The V end lost 5 bases, the J end lost 1 base, and 2 bases lay between the germline ends. The CDR3 has 12 residues. Germline CDR1 reads SGHTA; CDR2 reads FQGTGA. Complete variable domain (other parts from reference TRBV7-3 and TRBJ2-2): GAGVSQTPSNKVTEKGKYVELRCDPISGHTALYWYRQSLGQGPEFLIYFQGTGAADDSGLPNDRFFAVRPEGSVSTLKIQRTERGDSAVYLCASSRNTGELFFGEGSRLTVL.

This clone was detected a few times. The V call is TRBV5-6, the J call TRBJ1-4; D gene ambiguous. Germline CDR1 and CDR2: SGHDT and YYEEEE. The ends were cut back, 4 bases at V and 7 bases at J, with 11 bases in the middle. This CDR3 has 13 residues. The CDR3 DNA sequence: TGTGCCAGCAGCCCCCGCAGGCGTGAAAAACTGTTTTTT. Translated: CASSPRRREKLFF.

This chain links TRBV29-1 with TRBJ2-1; 7 bases are shared with TRBD2. The CDR3 spans 14 residues. CDR1 and CDR2 from the germline V gene are SQVTM and ANQGSEA. Losses at the gene ends were 2 bases for V and 5 bases for J; bases not matched to a gene: 6. CDR3 in amino acids: CSVERGDFHNEQFF. The DNA of the CDR3 is TGCAGCGTTGAACGGGGGGACTTCCACAATGAGCAGTTCTTC.

V usage is TRBV7-9 and J usage is TRBJ2-7; 11 bases are shared with TRBD1. The CDR3 has 14 amino acids. J was trimmed by 6 bases and V by 3 bases; bases with no gene match: 4. Germline V gene lookup returns CDR1 SEHNR and CDR2 FQNEAQ (reference sequence). This CDR3 is CASSLLGQGVEQYF. In DNA, the CDR3 is TGTGCCAGCAGCTTGTTGGGACAGGGGGTCGAGCAGTACTTC.

The J gene is TRBJ1-2, the V gene TRBV28; D not resolved. Deletions cut 2 bases from V and 6 bases from J, with 7 bases between. Germline values: CDR1 MDHEN, CDR2 SYDVKM. This CDR3 has 12 residues. CDR3 loop: CASSLALNGYTF. DNA for the CDR3: TGTGCCAGCAGTTTAGCCCTAAATGGCTACACCTTC.

This chain joins TRBV29-1 and TRBJ1-2; D possibly corresponds to TRBD1 (5 bases). Germline-derived CDR1 and CDR2 are SQVTM and ANQGSEA. V was cut by 3 bases and J by 4 bases, with 21 bases left in between. CDR3 length: 16 amino acids. In DNA, the CDR3 is TGCAGCGTTGATTTTTCGCACAGGCTACTGCCCTATGGCTACACCTTC. Amino acids: CSVDFSHRLLPYGYTF.

This chain connects TRBV13 to TRBJ1-6, with no clear D. The germline V gene encodes CDR1 PRHDT and CDR2 FYEKMQ (reference sequence). The V end lost 6 bases, the J end lost 8 bases, and 17 bases lay between the germline ends. The CDR3 length is 15 residues. CDR3 coding DNA: TGTGCCAGCAGTGAGCCCTCCTACCGGTATTCACCCCTCCACTTT. Translated, it gives CASSEPSYRYSPLHF. Full variable domain (rest looked up from reference TRBV13 and TRBJ1-6): AAGVIQSPRHLIKEKRETATLKCYPIPRHDTVYWYQQGPGQDPQFLISFYEKMQSDKGSIPDRFSAQQFSDYHSELNMSSLELGDSALYFCASSEPSYRYSPLHFGNGTRLTVT.

In this sample, this clone turned up a few times. The V and J genes are TRBV7-2 and TRBJ1-5, with D tentatively TRBD1 (6 bases). V was trimmed by 5 bases and J by 6 bases, leaving 14 bases between them. The germline V gene encodes CDR1 SGHTA and CDR2 FQGNSA. There are 14 residues in the CDR3. The CDR3 here is CASSLTGSSQPQHF. CDR3 nucleotide sequence: TGTGCCAGCAGCCTTACAGGGTCTAGTCAGCCCCAGCATTTT. The whole variable domain, filled in from reference TRBV7-2 and TRBJ1-5, reads GAGVSQSPSNKVTEKGKDVELRCDPISGHTALYWYRQSLGQGLEFLIYFQGNSAPDKSGLPSDRFSAERTGGSVSTLTIQRTQQEDSAVYLCASSLTGSSQPQHFGDGTRLSIL.

The gene calls are TRBV27 and TRBJ2-5; D unresolved. The CDR3 loop spans 13 amino acids. Trimming stripped 4 bases from V and 0 bases from J, with 6 bases between. Per germline, CDR1 MNHEY and CDR2 SMNVEV (reference sequence). Here the CDR3 reads CASSSPYQETQYF. The CDR3 region has the DNA TGTGCCAGCAGTTCCCCGTACCAAGAGACCCAGTACTTC.